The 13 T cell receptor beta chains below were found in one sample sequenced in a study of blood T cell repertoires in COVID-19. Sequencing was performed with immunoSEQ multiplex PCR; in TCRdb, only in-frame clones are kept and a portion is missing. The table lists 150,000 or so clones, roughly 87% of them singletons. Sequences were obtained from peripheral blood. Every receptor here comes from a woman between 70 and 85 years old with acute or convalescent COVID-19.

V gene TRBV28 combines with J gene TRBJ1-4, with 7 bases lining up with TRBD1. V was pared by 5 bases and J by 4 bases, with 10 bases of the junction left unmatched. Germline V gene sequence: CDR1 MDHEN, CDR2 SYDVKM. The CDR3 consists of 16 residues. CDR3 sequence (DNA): TGTGCCAGCAGTACCCTTGGAGGGGGCCTTAATGAAAAACTGTTTTTT. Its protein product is CASSTLGGGLNEKLFF.

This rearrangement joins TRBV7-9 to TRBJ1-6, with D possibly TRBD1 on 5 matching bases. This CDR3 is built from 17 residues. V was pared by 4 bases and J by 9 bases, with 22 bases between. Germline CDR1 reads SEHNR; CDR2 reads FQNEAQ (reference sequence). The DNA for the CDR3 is TGTGCCAGCAGCTATTCCAGGGCCAAAAGGAGGGCTTCACCCCTCCACTTT. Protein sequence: CASSYSRAKRRASPLHF. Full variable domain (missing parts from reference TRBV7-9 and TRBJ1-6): DTGVSQNPRHKITKRGQNVTFRCDPISEHNRLYWYRQTLGQGPEFLTYFQNEAQLEKSRLLSDRFSAERPKGSFSTLEIQRTEQGDSAMYLCASSYSRAKRRASPLHFGNGTRLTVT.

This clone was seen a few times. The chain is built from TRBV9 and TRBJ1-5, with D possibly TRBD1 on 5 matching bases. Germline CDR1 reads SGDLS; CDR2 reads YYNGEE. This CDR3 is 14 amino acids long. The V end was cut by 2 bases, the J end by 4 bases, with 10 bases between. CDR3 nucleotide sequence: TGTGCCAGCAGCGTCGACAGTCGAAATCAGCCCCAGCATTTT. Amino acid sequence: CASSVDSRNQPQHF.

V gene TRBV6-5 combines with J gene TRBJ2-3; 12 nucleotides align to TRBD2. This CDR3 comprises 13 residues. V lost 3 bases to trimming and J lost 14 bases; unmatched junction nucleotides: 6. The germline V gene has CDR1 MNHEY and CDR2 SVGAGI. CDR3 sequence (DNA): TGTGCCAGCAGTTATCATCGACTAGCGGGAGTGTATTTT. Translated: CASSYHRLAGVYF.

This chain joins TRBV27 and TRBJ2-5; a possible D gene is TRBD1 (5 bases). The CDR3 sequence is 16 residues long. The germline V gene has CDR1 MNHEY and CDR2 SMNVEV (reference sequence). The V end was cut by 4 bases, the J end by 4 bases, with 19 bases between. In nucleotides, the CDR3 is TGTGCCAGCAGTTCGGTTTATGGATCTAGGGGAGAGACCCAGTACTTC. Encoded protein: CASSSVYGSRGETQYF.

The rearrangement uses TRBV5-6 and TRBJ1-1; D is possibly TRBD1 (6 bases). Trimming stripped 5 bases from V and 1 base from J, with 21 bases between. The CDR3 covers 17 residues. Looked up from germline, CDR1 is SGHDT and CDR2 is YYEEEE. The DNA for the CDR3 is TGTGCCAGCAGATTCCGACGGACAGATAAACAGAACACTGAAGCTTTCTTT. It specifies CASRFRRTDKQNTEAFF.

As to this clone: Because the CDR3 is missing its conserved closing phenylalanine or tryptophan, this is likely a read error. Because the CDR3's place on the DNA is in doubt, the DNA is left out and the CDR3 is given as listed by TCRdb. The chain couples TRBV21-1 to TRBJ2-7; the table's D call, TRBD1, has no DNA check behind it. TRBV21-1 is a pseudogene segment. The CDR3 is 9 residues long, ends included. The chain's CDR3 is CASSKKVRL.

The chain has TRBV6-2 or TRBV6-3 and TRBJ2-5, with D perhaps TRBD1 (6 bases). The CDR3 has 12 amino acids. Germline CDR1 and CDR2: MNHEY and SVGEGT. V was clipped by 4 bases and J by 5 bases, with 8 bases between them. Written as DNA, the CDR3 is TGTGCCAGCAGTTTGGGGGCGGAGACCCAGTACTTC. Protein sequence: CASSLGAETQYF.

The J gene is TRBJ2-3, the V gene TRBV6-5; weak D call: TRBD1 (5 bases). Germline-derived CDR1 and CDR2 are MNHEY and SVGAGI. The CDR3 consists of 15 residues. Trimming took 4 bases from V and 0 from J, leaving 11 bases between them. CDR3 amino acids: CASSLQEYSTDTQYF. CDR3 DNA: TGTGCCAGCAGTTTACAGGAGTACAGCACAGATACGCAGTATTTT.

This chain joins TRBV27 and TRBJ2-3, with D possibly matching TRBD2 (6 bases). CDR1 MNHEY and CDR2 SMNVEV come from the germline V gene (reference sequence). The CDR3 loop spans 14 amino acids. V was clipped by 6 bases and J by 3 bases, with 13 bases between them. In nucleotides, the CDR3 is TGTGCCAGCAGCAGGGAGGCTAGGACAGATACGCAGTATTTT. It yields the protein CASSREARTDTQYF.

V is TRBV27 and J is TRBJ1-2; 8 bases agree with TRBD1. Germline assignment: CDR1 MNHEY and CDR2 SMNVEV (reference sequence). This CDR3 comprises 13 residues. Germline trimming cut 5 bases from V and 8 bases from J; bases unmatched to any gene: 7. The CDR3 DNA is TGTGCCAGCAGTGTTACGCAGGGGGCCGGCTACACCTTC. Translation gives CASSVTQGAGYTF.

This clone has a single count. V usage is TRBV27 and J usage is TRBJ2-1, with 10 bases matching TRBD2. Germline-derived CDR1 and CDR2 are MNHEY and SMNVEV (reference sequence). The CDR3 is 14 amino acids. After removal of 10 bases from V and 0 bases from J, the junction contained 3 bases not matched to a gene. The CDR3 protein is CATKREGSYNEQFF. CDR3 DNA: TGTGCCACCAAGCGGGAGGGCTCCTACAATGAGCAGTTCTTC.

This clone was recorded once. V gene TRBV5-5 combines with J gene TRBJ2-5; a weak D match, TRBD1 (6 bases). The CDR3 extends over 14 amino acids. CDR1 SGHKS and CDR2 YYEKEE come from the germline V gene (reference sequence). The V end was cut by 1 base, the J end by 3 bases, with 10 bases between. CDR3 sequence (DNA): TGTGCCAGCAGCTTGATGACAGGAAAAGAGACCCAGTACTTC. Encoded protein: CASSLMTGKETQYF. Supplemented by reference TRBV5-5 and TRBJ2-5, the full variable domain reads DAGVTQSPTHLIKTRGQQVTLRCSPISGHKSVSWYQQVLGQGPQFIFQYYEKEERGRGNFPDRFSARQFPNYSSELNVNALLLGDSALYLCASSLMTGKETQYFGPGTRLLVL.